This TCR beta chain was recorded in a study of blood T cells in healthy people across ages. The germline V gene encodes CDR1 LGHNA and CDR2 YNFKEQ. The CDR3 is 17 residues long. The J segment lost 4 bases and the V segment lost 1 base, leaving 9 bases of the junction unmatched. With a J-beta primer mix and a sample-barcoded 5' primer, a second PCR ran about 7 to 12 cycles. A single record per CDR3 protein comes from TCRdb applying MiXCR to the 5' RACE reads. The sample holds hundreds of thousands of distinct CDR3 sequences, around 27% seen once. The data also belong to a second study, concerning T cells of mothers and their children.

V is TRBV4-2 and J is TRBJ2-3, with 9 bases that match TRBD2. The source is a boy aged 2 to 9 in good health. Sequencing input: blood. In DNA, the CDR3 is TGTGCCAGCAGCCAAGTCGGGACTAGCTGGCGTCCAGATACGCAGTATTTT. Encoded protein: CASSQVGTSWRPDTQYF.